These T cell receptor beta chains were read from a single sample in a study of blood T cells in healthy people across ages. TCRdb used MiXCR to reprocess the 5' RACE reads, holding one entry per CDR3 protein. This table has 1.5 million to 2 million distinct CDR3 sequences, roughly 43% appearing once. The source material was blood. These receptors all stem from a human donor in good health. Both conserved end residues are part of each CDR3. D genes are given only for firm matches. Only part of the rows carry a size: once, few, many, or a class if the clone is expanded.

j_call | v_call | clone_size | d_call | cdr3_nt | cdr3_aa
TRBJ2-3 | TRBV20-1 | once | - | TGCAGTGCTAGGAAGGAAACAGATACGCAGTATTTT | CSARKETDTQYF
TRBJ1-4 | TRBV5-1 | - | - | TGCGCCAGCAGCCCATCAGGAAGAACCTCTAATGAAAAACTGTTTTTT | CASSPSGRTSNEKLFF
TRBJ1-4 | TRBV5-1 | - | - | TGCGCCAACAGCCCGGGTACAGGAGAAACGGGAAAACTGTTTTTT | CANSPGTGETGKLFF
TRBJ1-2 | TRBV12-3/TRBV12-4 | - | - | TGTGCCAGCAGTTTAGGGGCTGGGCAGTTCTATGGCTACACCTTC | CASSLGAGQFYGYTF
TRBJ2-1 | TRBV30 | - | - | TGTGCCTGGAGATCCCGGGGTGAGCAGTTCTTC | CAWRSRGEQFF
TRBJ2-3 | TRBV2 | - | - | TGTGCCAGCCACAGGGATTCTAGCACAGATACGCAGTATTTT | CASHRDSSTDTQYF
TRBJ2-3 | TRBV9 | - | - | TGTGCCAGCAGCGTAGTAAGTCAGGATACGCAGTATTTT | CASSVVSQDTQYF
TRBJ1-5 | TRBV2 | few | - | TGTGCCAGCAGGGGGGACGCTAATCAGCCCCAGCATTTT | CASRGDANQPQHF
TRBJ2-1 | TRBV5-1 | - | TRBD2 | TGCGCCAGCAGCTTGGAGGTGGGGAGGGGCAATGAGCAGTTCTTC | CASSLEVGRGNEQFF
TRBJ1-6 | TRBV9 | few | TRBD1 | TGTGCCAGCAGCCCTGGACAGGCTAATTCACCCCTCCACTTT | CASSPGQANSPLHF
TRBJ2-4 | TRBV7-2 | - | - | TGTGCCAGCAGCCCCCCATCAGGGAGCCAAAACATTCAGTACTTC | CASSPPSGSQNIQYF
TRBJ1-2 | TRBV24-1 | - | - | TGTGCCACCAGTGATTTCGGCGGAGGGGAGGGAAGCTATGGCTACACCTTC | CATSDFGGGEGSYGYTF
TRBJ2-7 | TRBV20-1 | few | TRBD1 | TGCAGTGCTAGGGAGACAGGGGGTGAATTTCGCGAGCAGTACTTC | CSARETGGEFREQYF
TRBJ1-2 | TRBV13 | - | TRBD1 | TGTGCCAGCAGCCCCTTTGGGGGCAGGGGGCTTGCCTATGGCTACACCTTC | CASSPFGGRGLAYGYTF
TRBJ2-3 | TRBV10-3 | - | TRBD2 | TGTGCCATCAGTGAGCTCTGGCGGGGGGCCATGTCGGGCACAGATACGCAGTATTTT | CAISELWRGAMSGTDTQYF
TRBJ1-2 | TRBV4-1 | few | - | TGCGCCAGCCGGCGCGAACAGGAGGCCTATGGCTACACCTTC | CASRREQEAYGYTF
TRBJ2-5 | TRBV28 | - | TRBD2 | TGTGCCAGCAGCTTATATGGGGGGGGACAAGAGACCCAGTACTTC | CASSLYGGGQETQYF
TRBJ2-5 | TRBV5-1 | - | - | TGCGCCAGCAGCACCACGCACAGGGGCGGGGAGACCAAGTACTTC | CASSTTHRGGETKYF
TRBJ2-7 | TRBV7-6 | - | TRBD1 | TGTGCCAGCAGCAGCAATGAGGGGGCTACCCACGAGCAGTACTTC | CASSSNEGATHEQYF
TRBJ2-7 | TRBV16 | - | - | TGTGCCAGCAGCCCGTCTATCCTCTCCTACGAGCAGTACTTC | CASSPSILSYEQYF
TRBJ1-1 | TRBV4-1 | - | - | TGCGCCAGCAGCCAAGCGGGAAATGAGGCTGAAGCTTTCTTT | CASSQAGNEAEAFF
TRBJ1-2 | TRBV29-1 | - | - | TGCAGCGCGGACAGCGACTATGGCTACACCTTC | CSADSDYGYTF
TRBJ1-1 | TRBV11-1 | - | - | TGTGTCAGCAGCCCATACAGGTCTCACTACATGAACACTGAAGCTTTCTTT | CVSSPYRSHYMNTEAFF
TRBJ2-7 | TRBV7-2 | - | - | TGTGCCAGCAGCTTATCTCTCCCGGGGATCTATTCCTACGAGCAGTACTTC | CASSLSLPGIYSYEQYF
TRBJ2-7 | TRBV28 | - | - | TGTGCCAGCAGAGGCGGGGGCCTTTTCTACGAGCAGTACTTC | CASRGGGLFYEQYF
TRBJ2-5 | TRBV10-3 | few | - | TGTGCCATCAGTGAGTCGTTGAAGGAGACCCAGTACTTC | CAISESLKETQYF
TRBJ2-5 | TRBV20-1 | few | - | TGCAGTGCCCCGATTTCGCAAGAGACCCAGTACTTC | CSAPISQETQYF
TRBJ2-1 | TRBV14 | - | - | TGTGCCAGCAGCCAAGCCGCGTGGGTGGACAATGAGCAGTTCTTC | CASSQAAWVDNEQFF
TRBJ2-7 | TRBV3-1 | - | - | TGTGCCAGCAGCCTTTTCGACAATTCCATCTACGAGCAGTACTTC | CASSLFDNSIYEQYF
TRBJ2-7 | TRBV11-2 | - | TRBD1 | TGTGCCAGCAGCTTGGTCCCCCCGGGACAGGGCTACGAGCAGTACTTC | CASSLVPPGQGYEQYF
TRBJ2-2 | TRBV6-1 | - | TRBD1 | TGTGCCAGCAGTTCACAGGGGGGTGGAGCCGGGGAGCTGTTTTTT | CASSSQGGGAGELFF
TRBJ2-3 | TRBV7-2 | few | - | TGTGCCAGCAGCTTAGCACTAGCCCGAGGCACAGATACGCAGTATTTT | CASSLALARGTDTQYF
TRBJ2-3 | TRBV29-1 | few | - | TGCACCACAGAGGGGGGAATGGCAGATACGCAGTATTTT | CTTEGGMADTQYF
TRBJ1-3 | TRBV12-3/TRBV12-4 | - | TRBD1 | TGTGCCAGCAGTTCTAACAGGGGGCTAAACACCATATATTTT | CASSSNRGLNTIYF
TRBJ2-7 | TRBV29-1 | - | TRBD1 | TGCAGCGTTGCCGGGACAGTCTTCTACGAGCAGTACTTC | CSVAGTVFYEQYF
TRBJ2-1 | TRBV30 | - | - | TGTGCCTGGACCCGGCTTACCTACAATGAGCAGTTCTTC | CAWTRLTYNEQFF
TRBJ2-3 | TRBV20-1 | few | TRBD2 | TGCAGTGCTAGAGTACTAGCGGGGTTATCAGATACGCAGTATTTT | CSARVLAGLSDTQYF
TRBJ2-4 | TRBV6-1 | - | TRBD2 | TGTGCCAGCCAGCGGGAGACCGGTCTAGCCAAAAACATTCAGTACTTC | CASQRETGLAKNIQYF
TRBJ2-7 | TRBV12-3/TRBV12-4 | - | TRBD1 | TGTGCCAGCAGCCCGAATGACAGGGCAAACGAGCAGTACTTC | CASSPNDRANEQYF
TRBJ1-1 | TRBV7-9 | many | TRBD1 | TGTGCCAGCAGCCATACGGGACAGGGGTATGAAGCTTTCTTT | CASSHTGQGYEAFF
TRBJ2-4 | TRBV7-2 | - | - | TGTGCCAGCAGCTGGAGGCGGGGAGAAAACATTCAGTACTTC | CASSWRRGENIQYF
TRBJ1-2 | TRBV7-3 | - | - | TGTGCCAGCCCCAACACTAACTATGGCTACACCTTC | CASPNTNYGYTF
TRBJ1-2 | TRBV20-1 | - | - | TGCAGTGCTATAAAATCCTATGGCTACACCTTC | CSAIKSYGYTF
TRBJ2-7 | TRBV5-1 | - | - | TGCGCCAGCAGCCCCCGACTAGGTCACGAGCAGTACTTC | CASSPRLGHEQYF
TRBJ2-7 | TRBV7-9 | - | - | TGTGCCAGCAGCCTCGGATCACAGGTCTGGGGCGAGCAGTACTTC | CASSLGSQVWGEQYF
TRBJ2-3 | TRBV27 | few | - | TGTGCCAGCAGTTTATTAGGTTCGGGGGGCATTACAGATACGCAGTATTTT | CASSLLGSGGITDTQYF
TRBJ1-2 | TRBV20-1 | many | - | TGCAGTGCTAGGCCTCAAAACTATGGCTACACCTTC | CSARPQNYGYTF
TRBJ2-7 | TRBV6-2/TRBV6-3 | - | TRBD1 | TGTGCCAGCAGTGACAGGGTCACCTACGAGCAGTACTTC | CASSDRVTYEQYF
TRBJ1-2 | TRBV4-3 | - | TRBD1 | TGCGCCAGCAGCCATGTCGTGGGACAGCAAGCCGGTGGCTACACCTTC | CASSHVVGQQAGGYTF
TRBJ2-1 | TRBV7-6 | once | TRBD2 | TGTGCCAGCAGCCCGGGCTATCTAGCGGGTCTTTCCTACAATGAGCAGTTCTTC | CASSPGYLAGLSYNEQFF